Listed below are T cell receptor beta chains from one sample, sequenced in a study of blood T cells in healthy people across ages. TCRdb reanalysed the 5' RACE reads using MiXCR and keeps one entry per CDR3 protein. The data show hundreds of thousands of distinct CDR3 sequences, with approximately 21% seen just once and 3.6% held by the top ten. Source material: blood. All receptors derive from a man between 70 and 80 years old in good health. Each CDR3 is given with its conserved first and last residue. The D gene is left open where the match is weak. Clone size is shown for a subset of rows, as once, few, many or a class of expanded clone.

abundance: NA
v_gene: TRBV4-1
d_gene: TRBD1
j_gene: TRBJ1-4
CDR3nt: TGCGCCAGCAGCCAAGATGGGGACAGGGGGCCTGAAAAACTGTTTTTT
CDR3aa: CASSQDGDRGPEKLFF

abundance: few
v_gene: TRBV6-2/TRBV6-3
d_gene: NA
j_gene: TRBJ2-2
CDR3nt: TGTGCCAGCAGATCCCCGGGGCCCGGGGAGCTGTTTTTT
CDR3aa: CASRSPGPGELFF

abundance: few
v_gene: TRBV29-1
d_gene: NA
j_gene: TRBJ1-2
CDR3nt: TGCAGCGTTGCGCGGGGACGGGACTATGGCTACACCTTC
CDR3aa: CSVARGRDYGYTF

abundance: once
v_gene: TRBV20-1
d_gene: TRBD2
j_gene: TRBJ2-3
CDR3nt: TGCAGTGCTAGACACCTAGCGGGTGTGGCAGATACGCAGTATTTT
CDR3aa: CSARHLAGVADTQYF

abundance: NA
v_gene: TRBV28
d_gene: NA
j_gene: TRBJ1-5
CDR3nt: TGTGCCAGCAGTCCGGACTTCAACGGCAATCAGCCCCAGCATTTT
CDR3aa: CASSPDFNGNQPQHF

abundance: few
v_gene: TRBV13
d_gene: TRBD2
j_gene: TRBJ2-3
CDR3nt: TGTGCCAGCAACCTTAACGGACTAGCGGGAGGAAACCCTCACACAGATACGCAGTATTTT
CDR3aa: CASNLNGLAGGNPHTDTQYF

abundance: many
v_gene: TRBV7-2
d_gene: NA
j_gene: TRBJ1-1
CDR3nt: TGTGCCAGCAGCTCAACAGGGCACACTGAAGCTTTCTTT
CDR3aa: CASSSTGHTEAFF

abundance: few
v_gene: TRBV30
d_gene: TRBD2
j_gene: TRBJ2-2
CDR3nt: TGTGCCTGGAGAAGGACTAGCGGGAGCACCGGGGAGCTGTTTTTT
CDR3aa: CAWRRTSGSTGELFF

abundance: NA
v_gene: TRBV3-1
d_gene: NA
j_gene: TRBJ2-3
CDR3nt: TGTGCCAGCAGCCAAGATTTGGCGGGACTCACAGATACGCAGTATTTT
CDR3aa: CASSQDLAGLTDTQYF

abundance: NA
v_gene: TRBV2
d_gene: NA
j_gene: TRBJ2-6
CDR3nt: TGTGCCAGCAGTGTCTCGGGGTCTGGGGCCAACGTCCTGACTTTC
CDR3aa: CASSVSGSGANVLTF

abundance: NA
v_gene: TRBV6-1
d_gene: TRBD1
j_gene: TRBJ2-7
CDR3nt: TGTGCCAGCAGTGTGGAGACAGGGGCCTACGAGCAGTACTTC
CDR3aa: CASSVETGAYEQYF

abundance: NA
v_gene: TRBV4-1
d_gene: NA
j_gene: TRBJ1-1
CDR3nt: TGCGCCAGCAGCCCTGACAGCATCCCAAAACGAACCAAAATGAACACTGAAGCTTTCTTT
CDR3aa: CASSPDSIPKRTKMNTEAFF

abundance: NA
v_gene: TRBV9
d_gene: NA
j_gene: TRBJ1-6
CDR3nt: TGTGCCAGCAGCGTAGGCGCAGGGGAAAATTCACCCCTCCACTTT
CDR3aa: CASSVGAGENSPLHF

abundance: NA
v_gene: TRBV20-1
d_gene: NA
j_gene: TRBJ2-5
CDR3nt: TGCAGTGCTAGGAATCTGGGCGGGAAAGAAGAGACCCAGTACTTC
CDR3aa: CSARNLGGKEETQYF

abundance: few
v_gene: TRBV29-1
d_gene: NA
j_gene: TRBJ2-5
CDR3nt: TGCAGCGTTGAGCAGGGAGTAAGGGAGACCCAGTACTTC
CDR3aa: CSVEQGVRETQYF

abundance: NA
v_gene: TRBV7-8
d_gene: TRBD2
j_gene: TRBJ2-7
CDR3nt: TGTGCCAGCACCCGGACTAGCGGCAAGAAATTTGGGACCACCTACGAGCAGTACTTC
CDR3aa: CASTRTSGKKFGTTYEQYF

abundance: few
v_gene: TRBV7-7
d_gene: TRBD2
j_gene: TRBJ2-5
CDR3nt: TGTGCTAGCAGATCCGGACTAGCGGGAGGTGGCGGAGAGACCCAGTACTTC
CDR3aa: CASRSGLAGGGGETQYF

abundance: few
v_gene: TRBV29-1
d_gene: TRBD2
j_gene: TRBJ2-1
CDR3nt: TGCAGCGTGGAGAAGGGAGCGGGGGCCTTTGGAAATGAGCAGTTCTTC
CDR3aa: CSVEKGAGAFGNEQFF

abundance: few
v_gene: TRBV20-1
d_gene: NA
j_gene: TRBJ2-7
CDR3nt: TGCAGTGCTGGTAAAAGGGTTAAAAGTGGCTCCTACGAGCAGTACTTC
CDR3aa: CSAGKRVKSGSYEQYF

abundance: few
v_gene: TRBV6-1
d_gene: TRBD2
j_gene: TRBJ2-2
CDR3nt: TGTGCCAGCAGTGCGACAAAGCCGGGACTAGCGACCACCGGGGAGCTGTTTTTT
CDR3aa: CASSATKPGLATTGELFF

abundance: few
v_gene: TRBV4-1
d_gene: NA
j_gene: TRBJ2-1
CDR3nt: TGCGCCAGCAGCCGAACGACTGACAATGAGCAGTTCTTC
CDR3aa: CASSRTTDNEQFF

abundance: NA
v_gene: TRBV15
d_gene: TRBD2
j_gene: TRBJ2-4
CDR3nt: TGTGCCACCAGCAGAGATGCGGGACTAGCGGGAGGAAACATTCAGTACTTC
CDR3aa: CATSRDAGLAGGNIQYF

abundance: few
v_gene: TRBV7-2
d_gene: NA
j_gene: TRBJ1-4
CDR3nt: TGTGCCAGCAGCCCTGGTTATGGTCAGGGGTTGGAAAAACTGTTTTTT
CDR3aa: CASSPGYGQGLEKLFF

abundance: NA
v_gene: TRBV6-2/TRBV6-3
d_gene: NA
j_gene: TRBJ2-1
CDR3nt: TGTGCCAGCAGTTACTCATCGGGCCTCGGGAACAATGAGCAGTTCTTC
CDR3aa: CASSYSSGLGNNEQFF

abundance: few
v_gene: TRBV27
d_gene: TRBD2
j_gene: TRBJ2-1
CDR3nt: TGTGCCAGCAGTTCCAGACTAGCGGGGAGCTCCTACAATGAGCAGTTCTTC
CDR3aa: CASSSRLAGSSYNEQFF

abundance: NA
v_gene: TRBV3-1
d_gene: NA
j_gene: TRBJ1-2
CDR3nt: TGTGCCAGCAGCCAAGACCGATCGTCAGGGTGGAGCTATGGCTACACCTTC
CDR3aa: CASSQDRSSGWSYGYTF

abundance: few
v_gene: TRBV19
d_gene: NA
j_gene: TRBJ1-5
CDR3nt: TGTGCCAGTAGTATCCGGGGTGGCAATCAGCCCCAGCATTTT
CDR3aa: CASSIRGGNQPQHF

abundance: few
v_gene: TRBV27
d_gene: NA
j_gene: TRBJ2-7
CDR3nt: TGTGCCAGCAGTTTAGGCGGGTTGGGGCTCTACGAGCAGTACTTC
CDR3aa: CASSLGGLGLYEQYF

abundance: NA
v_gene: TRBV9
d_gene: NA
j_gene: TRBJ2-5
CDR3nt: TGTGCCAGCAGCGTAAATCCTGACACCCAAGAGACCCCGTACTTC
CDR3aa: CASSVNPDTQETPYF

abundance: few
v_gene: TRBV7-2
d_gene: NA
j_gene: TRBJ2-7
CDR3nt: TGTGCCAGCAGCTTAGATCGCAATGTGCAGTACTTC
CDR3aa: CASSLDRNVQYF

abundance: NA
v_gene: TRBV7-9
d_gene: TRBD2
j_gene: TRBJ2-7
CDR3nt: TGTGCCAGCAGCTTCTCGACTAGCTCGGTGGACGAGCAGTACTTC
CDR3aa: CASSFSTSSVDEQYF

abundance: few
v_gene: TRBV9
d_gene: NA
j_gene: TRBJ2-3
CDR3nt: TGTGCCAGCAGCCCCCATCCGTCGGATACGCAGTATTTT
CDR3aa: CASSPHPSDTQYF

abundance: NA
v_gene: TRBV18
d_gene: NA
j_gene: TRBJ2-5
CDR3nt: TGTGCCAGCAGTCGACAGGTACAAGAGACCCAGTACTTC
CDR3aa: CASSRQVQETQYF

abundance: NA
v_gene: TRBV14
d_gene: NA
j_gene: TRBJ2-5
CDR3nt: TGTGCCAGCAGCCAAGCCCCACAAGAGACCCAGTACTTC
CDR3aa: CASSQAPQETQYF

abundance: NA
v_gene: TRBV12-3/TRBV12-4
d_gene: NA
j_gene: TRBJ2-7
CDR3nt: TGTGCCAGCAGTTTTGAGCAGAACTACGAGCAGTACTTC
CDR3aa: CASSFEQNYEQYF

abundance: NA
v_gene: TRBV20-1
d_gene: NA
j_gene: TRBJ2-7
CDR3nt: TGCAGTGTTGCACAGGGAGCCCACGAGCAGTACTTC
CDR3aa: CSVAQGAHEQYF

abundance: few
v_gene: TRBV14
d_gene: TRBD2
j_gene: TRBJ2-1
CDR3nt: TGTGCCAGCAGCCCCACTAGCGGGAGAAGCTACAATGAGCAGTTCTTC
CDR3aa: CASSPTSGRSYNEQFF

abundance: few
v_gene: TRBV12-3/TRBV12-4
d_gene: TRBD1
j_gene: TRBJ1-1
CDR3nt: TGTGCCAGCAGACCTACGGACAGGGGTGTGATTGAAGCTTTCTTT
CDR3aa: CASRPTDRGVIEAFF

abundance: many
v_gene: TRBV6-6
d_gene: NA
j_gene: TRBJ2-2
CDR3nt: TGTGCCAGCAGCCCTATAGGGAACTCGGAGCTGTTTTTT
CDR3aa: CASSPIGNSELFF

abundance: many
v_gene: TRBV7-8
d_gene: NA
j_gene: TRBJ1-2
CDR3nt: TGTGCCAGCAGCCCCCCCGGCCGGAACTATGGCTACACCTTC
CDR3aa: CASSPPGRNYGYTF

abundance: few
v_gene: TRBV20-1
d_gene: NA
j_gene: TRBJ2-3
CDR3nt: TGCAGTGCTAGAGATCTCCGGCTAGCGGATACGCAGTATTTT
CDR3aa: CSARDLRLADTQYF

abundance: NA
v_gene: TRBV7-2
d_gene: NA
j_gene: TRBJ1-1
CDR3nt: TGTGCCAGCAGCAGGGGAAATGCTGAAGCTTTCTTT
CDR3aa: CASSRGNAEAFF

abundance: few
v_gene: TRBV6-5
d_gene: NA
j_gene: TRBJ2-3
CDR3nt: TGTGCCAGCAGTTACTCGATACAGTCAAGCACAGATACGCAGTATTTT
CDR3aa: CASSYSIQSSTDTQYF

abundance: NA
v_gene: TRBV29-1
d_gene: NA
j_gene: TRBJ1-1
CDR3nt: TGCAGCGCCGAAAAGGGAATCACTGAAGCTTTCTTT
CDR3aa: CSAEKGITEAFF

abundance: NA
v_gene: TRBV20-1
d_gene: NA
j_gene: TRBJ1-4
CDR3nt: TGCAGTGCTAGAGCCCTAGGGACGGTAACTAATGAAAAACTGTTTTTT
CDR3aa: CSARALGTVTNEKLFF

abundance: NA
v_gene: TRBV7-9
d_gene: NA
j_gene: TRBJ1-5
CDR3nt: TGTGCCAGCAGCTTAGAAGGGAGTGACAATCAGCCCCAGCATTTT
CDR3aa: CASSLEGSDNQPQHF

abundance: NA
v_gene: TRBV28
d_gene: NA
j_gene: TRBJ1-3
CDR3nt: TGTGCCAGCAGTCTCAGGCGCCCCTCTGGAAACACCATATATTTT
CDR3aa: CASSLRRPSGNTIYF

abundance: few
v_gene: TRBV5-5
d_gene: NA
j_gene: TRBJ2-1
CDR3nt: TGTGCCAGCAGCTTATCAGGGGCGGGATTCGCGTATGAGCAGTTCTTC
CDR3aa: CASSLSGAGFAYEQFF

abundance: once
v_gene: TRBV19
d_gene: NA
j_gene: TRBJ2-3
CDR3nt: TGTGCCAGTACCGAGGGGGGGGTTAGGACAGATACGCAGTATTTT
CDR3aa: CASTEGGVRTDTQYF

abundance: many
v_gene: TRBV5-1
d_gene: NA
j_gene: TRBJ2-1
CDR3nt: TGCGCCAGCCCCGGTGTGGCGGGGACGTTCTTC
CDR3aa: CASPGVAGTFF

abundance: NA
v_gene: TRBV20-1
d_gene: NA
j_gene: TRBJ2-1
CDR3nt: TGCAGTGCTATATGGACGTCCTACAATGAGCAGTTCTTC
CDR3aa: CSAIWTSYNEQFF

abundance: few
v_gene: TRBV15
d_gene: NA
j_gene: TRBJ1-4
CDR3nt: TGTGCCACCAGTAGGGCCCTGCTTTCAACTAATGAAAAACTGTTTTTT
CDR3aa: CATSRALLSTNEKLFF

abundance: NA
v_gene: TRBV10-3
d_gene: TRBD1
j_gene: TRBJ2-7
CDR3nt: TGTGCCATTAACCGGGACAGCAGCTCCTACGAGCAGTACTTC
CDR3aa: CAINRDSSSYEQYF

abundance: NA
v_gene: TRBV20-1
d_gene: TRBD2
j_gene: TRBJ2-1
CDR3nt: TGCAGTGCGTCCGGGACTAGCGGGAGCAATGAGCAGTTCTTC
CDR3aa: CSASGTSGSNEQFF